Many counts were recorded for the clone carrying this T cell receptor beta chain. This record comes from a study of T-cell reconstitution after alpha-beta-depleted transplantation in children. CDR3 length: 14 residues. Germline V gene data show CDR1 as DFQATT and CDR2 as SNEGSKA (reference sequence). The ends lost 3 bases at V and 7 bases at J; junction bases unmatched: 3. The TCRbeta library was prepared with unique molecular identifiers. TCRdb re-called the PCR reads with MiXCR, one entry per CDR3 protein. The data show 400,000 to 500,000 distinct CDR3 sequences, roughly a tenth seen once. The chain links TRBV20-1 to TRBJ1-6, with TRBD1 matching over 10 bases. The clonotype comes from a human donor who donated a stem cell graft to a child with acute myeloid leukemia. The sample here was PBMCs from the stem cell graft donor, taken from the stem cell graft. Here the CDR3 DNA reads TGCAGTGCTAGGGGGACAGGGGTAAATTCACCCCTCCACTTT. Residues: CSARGTGVNSPLHF.